Presented here are 14 T cell receptor beta chains from one specimen sequenced in a study of OX40 agonist ivuxolimab in advanced cancers. Using immunoSEQ multiplex PCR, the repertoire was profiled, and TCRdb retains in-frame clones only, with some absent. The profile covers 65,000 to 80,000 clones, with roughly 87% appearing a single time and 0.2% to 0.3% taken by the ten largest. Source: CD4+ or CD8+ T cells sorted from blood, taken in a trial of the OX40 agonist ivuxolimab. Receptors were obtained from an adult with an advanced solid tumor such as melanoma, head and neck, liver or kidney cancer.

The chain carries TRBV19 and TRBJ2-1; 7 nucleotides agree with TRBD2. The junction had 5 bases not matched to a gene; V was cut back by 4 bases and J by 2 bases. The CDR3 runs 15 residues. Germline values: CDR1 LNHDA, CDR2 SQIVND (reference sequence). The CDR3 DNA is TGTGCCAGTAGTAGGGGGAGCGGGGCCTACAATGAGCAGTTCTTC. It yields the protein CASSRGSGAYNEQFF.

This clone occurred once. J is TRBJ2-2 and V is TRBV5-6; no firm D call. This CDR3 has 14 amino acids. Germline loops: CDR1 SGHDT, CDR2 YYEEEE. Trimming left V 2 bases short and J 7 bases short, with 12 bases between. Here the CDR3 reads CASSLKYVGGELFF. The CDR3 DNA reads as TGTGCCAGCAGCTTAAAGTATGTAGGCGGGGAGCTGTTTTTT.

The CDR3 loop reads CASSLWGGSNTEAFF. The CDR3 bases are TGTGCCAGCAGTTTGTGGGGGGGGTCGAACACTGAAGCTTTCTTT. This sequence joins TRBV27 and TRBJ1-1; D may be TRBD1 (5 bases). Germline V gene data show CDR1 as MNHEY and CDR2 as SMNVEV (reference sequence). V dropped 3 bases and J dropped 1 base, with 12 bases sitting between them. The CDR3 is 15 residues long.

V is TRBV28 and J is TRBJ1-3; D call uncertain. This CDR3 region has 15 residues. V was trimmed by 7 bases and J by 3 bases, leaving 16 bases between them. From germline, CDR1 is MDHEN and CDR2 SYDVKM. The DNA of the CDR3 is TGTGCCAGCACCATTCGAGCCTCAGGTGGAAACACCATATATTTT. Translating it yields CASTIRASGGNTIYF.

This clone was recorded only once. One junction end disagrees with the germline gene, perhaps due to a read error. J is TRBJ1-4 and V is TRBV19, with D maybe TRBD1 (6 bases). Germline CDR1 reads LNHDA; CDR2 reads SQIVND (reference sequence). CDR3 length: 14 amino acids. CDR3 bases: TGTGTCAGTAGTATGACGGGGGCGTCCGAAAAACTGTTTTTT. It is translated as CVSSMTGASEKLFF.

The rearrangement links TRBV19 to TRBJ2-1; TRBD2 matches at 10 bases. Germline values: CDR1 LNHDA, CDR2 SQIVND (reference sequence). V trimming: 4 bases; J trimming: 7 bases; junction bases outside the gene matches: 10. This CDR3 contains 16 residues. The CDR3 here is CASSNPLAGGRNEQFF. In DNA form, the CDR3 reads TGTGCCAGTAGTAACCCCTTAGCGGGAGGTCGGAATGAGCAGTTCTTC.

The J gene is TRBJ2-1, the V gene TRBV9, with 9 bases matching TRBD2. This CDR3 region has 18 residues. V dropped 0 bases and J dropped 8; count of bases not matched to a gene: 15. Germline CDR1 and CDR2: SGDLS and YYNGEE. The CDR3 loop reads CASSVGFGSGRLGDEQFF. For the CDR3, the DNA is TGTGCCAGCAGCGTAGGATTCGGAAGCGGGAGGCTTGGGGATGAGCAGTTCTTC.

The rearrangement joins TRBV5-1 to TRBJ1-3; D ambiguous. CDR1 is SGHRS and CDR2 is YFSETQ in the germline V gene. The CDR3 covers 14 residues. Trimming took off 2 bases at V and 2 bases at J, with 8 bases between the two ends. The CDR3 DNA sequence: TGCGCCAGCAGCTTTTTCGGAGCTGGAAACACCATATATTTT. This sequence encodes CASSFFGAGNTIYF.

The V gene is TRBV14, the J gene TRBJ2-2; TRBD2 aligns across 8 bases. Germline loops: CDR1 SGHDN, CDR2 FVKESK. The CDR3 is 13 amino acids. With V trimmed by 7 bases and J by 6 bases, 4 bases remained unmatched. The CDR3 bases are TGTGCCAGCAAAAAACTAGCGGCCGGGGAGCTGTTTTTT. Residues: CASKKLAAGELFF.

The V and J genes are TRBV9 and TRBJ2-2, with D unclear. CDR1 and CDR2 from the germline V gene are SGDLS and YYNGEE. The V end was cut by 6 bases, the J end by 4 bases, with 13 bases between. The CDR3 has 14 amino acids. The CDR3 DNA reads as TGTGCCAGCAACCCTGGGCGGAGCACCGGGGAGCTGTTTTTT. Encoded protein: CASNPGRSTGELFF. The full variable domain, its missing parts supplied by reference TRBV9 and TRBJ2-2, is DSGVTQTPKHLITATGQRVTLRCSPRSGDLSVYWYQQSLDQGLQFLIQYYNGEERAKGNILERFSAQQFPDLHSELNLSSLELGDSALYFCASNPGRSTGELFFGEGSRLTVL.

V gene TRBV27 combines with J gene TRBJ2-1; the match to TRBD2 covers 11 bases. Germline V gene lookup returns CDR1 MNHEY and CDR2 SMNVEV (reference sequence). The V and J ends lost 6 bases and 9 bases, in that order; junction bases with no gene match: 13. This CDR3 comprises 16 residues. CDR3 in amino acids: CASSPRLAGKIGEQFF. The DNA for the CDR3 is TGTGCCAGCAGCCCCAGACTAGCGGGAAAGATCGGTGAGCAGTTCTTC.

The chain is built from TRBV10-3 and TRBJ2-1, with 7 bases fitting TRBD2. CDR1 is ENHRY, CDR2 SYGVKD, per germline. CDR3 length: 15 residues. Trimming cost V 4 bases and J 6 bases; bases outside gene matches: 9. This CDR3 is CAISASRAGANEQFF. The CDR3 DNA sequence: TGTGCCATCAGTGCGTCAAGGGCGGGAGCCAATGAGCAGTTCTTC.

The CDR3 reads CASGGQAVYGYTF. DNA of the CDR3: TGTGCCAGCGGGGGACAGGCGGTCTATGGCTACACCTTC. The rearrangement joins TRBV2 to TRBJ1-2; 8 positions agree with TRBD1. The CDR3 has 13 residues. Germline V CDR1 and CDR2: SNHLY, FYNNEI. J gave up 4 bases and V 8 bases, and 6 bases lay outside the gene matches.

The CDR3 loop is CASSLPGTVGSEQYF. The CDR3, as DNA: TGCGCCAGCAGCTTACCCGGGACAGTTGGGTCCGAGCAGTACTTC. The chain carries TRBV5-1 and TRBJ2-7, with 7 bases fitting TRBD1. J lost 6 bases, V lost 2 bases, and 11 bases had no gene match. CDR1 is SGHRS and CDR2 is YFSETQ in the germline V gene. The CDR3 is made up of 15 amino acids.